These T cell receptor beta chains were read from a single sample in a study of cytomegalovirus exposure and HLA in healthy donors. Assay: immunoSEQ multiplex PCR; the TCRdb copy retains only in-frame clones and omits some. Its table records 100,000 to 150,000 clones. Material: PBMCs. The receptors originated from a man aged 18 to 30 in good health and CMV-seronegative. Each CDR3 is given with its conserved first and last residue. The D gene is left open where the match is weak.

V	J	D	DNA	CDR3
TRBV27	TRBJ1-5	.	TGTGCCAGCAGTTTATGGGGGGGGCGAGGAAATCAGCCCCAGCATTTT	CASSLWGGRGNQPQHF
TRBV11-3	TRBJ1-3	.	TGTGCCAGCAGTACAGGTTCTGGAAACACCATATATTTT	CASSTGSGNTIYF
TRBV11-2	TRBJ1-1	.	TGTGCCAGCAGCGCCCGAGGTAGGAACACTGAAGCTTTCTTT	CASSARGRNTEAFF
TRBV7-2	TRBJ2-3	TRBD2	TGTGCCAGCAGCTTTCTTGGCGGGAGGTTCGCAGATACGCAGTATTTT	CASSFLGGRFADTQYF
TRBV19	TRBJ1-1	.	TGTGCCAGTAACAAAGGGCAGGGCCCGATGAACACTGAAGCTTTCTTT	CASNKGQGPMNTEAFF
TRBV7-8	TRBJ2-7	TRBD2	TGTGCCAGCAGCTCACTTCTAGCGGGAGGACTGTACGAGCAGTACTTC	CASSSLLAGGLYEQYF
TRBV30	TRBJ2-6	.	TGTGCCTGGAGTGTACAGGCTGACGTCCTGACTTTC	CAWSVQADVLTF
TRBV9	TRBJ2-6	TRBD1	TGTGCCAGCAGCGCCGAATGGGACAGTCTCTCTGGGGCCAACGTCCTGACTTTC	CASSAEWDSLSGANVLTF
TRBV6-5	TRBJ2-7	.	TGTGCCAGCAGTTCGACTGCCAAGAGGAGCGAGCAGTACTTC	CASSSTAKRSEQYF
TRBV6-4	TRBJ2-1	.	TGTGCCAGCAGTGAACGGTCCTACAATGAGCAGTTCTTC	CASSERSYNEQFF
TRBV5-1	TRBJ1-4	.	TGCGCCAGCAGACCAGGGGCAGTAACTAATGAAAAACTGTTTTTT	CASRPGAVTNEKLFF
TRBV15	TRBJ2-1	.	TGTGCCACCAGCAGAGGGGGTAGCGAATACAATGAGCAGTTCTTC	CATSRGGSEYNEQFF
TRBV27	TRBJ1-4	.	TGTGCCAGGCCTTTCCTGAGAAATGAAAAACTGTTTTTT	CARPFLRNEKLFF
TRBV2	TRBJ2-2	TRBD2	TGTGCCAGCAGTGTAACTAGCGGGGGGGCCGGGGAGCTGTTTTTT	CASSVTSGGAGELFF
TRBV4-3	TRBJ1-1	.	TGCGCCAGCAGCCACCTCGGGGACAAGCCTGAAGCTTTCTTT	CASSHLGDKPEAFF
TRBV27	TRBJ2-1	TRBD2	TGTGCCAGCAGTTTACGTCTAGCGGGAGGGGATAGAGATGAGCAGTTCTTC	CASSLRLAGGDRDEQFF
TRBV4-1	TRBJ2-7	TRBD1	TGCGCCAGCAGCACACGGACAGGGAGCTCCTACGAGCAGTACTTC	CASSTRTGSSYEQYF
TRBV6-5	TRBJ1-2	TRBD1	TGTGCCAGCAGCGGACAGGGGGCTAACTATGGCTACACCTTC	CASSGQGANYGYTF
TRBV5-1	TRBJ1-3	.	TGCGCCAGCAGCTTACCCAGCTCTGGAAACACCATATATTTT	CASSLPSSGNTIYF
TRBV6-1	TRBJ1-1	.	TGTGCCAGCAGTGATTTTTGGCAGGGGCGAGTGAACACTGAAGCTTTCTTT	CASSDFWQGRVNTEAFF
TRBV29-1	TRBJ1-4	.	TGCAGCGTCGCAGGGCTAACTAATGAAAAACTGTTTTTT	CSVAGLTNEKLFF
TRBV6-7	TRBJ1-2	.	TGTGCCAGCCACAAGTCGACTGACCCCTCCGAGGAATATGGCTACACCTTC	CASHKSTDPSEEYGYTF
TRBV28	TRBJ2-2	.	TGTGCCAGCAGTTTATTAGGAGTTGCCGGGGAGCTGTTTTTT	CASSLLGVAGELFF
TRBV30	TRBJ1-5	TRBD1	TGTGCCTGGAGTCGGGACAGGAGAACAAATCAGCCCCAGCATTTT	CAWSRDRRTNQPQHF